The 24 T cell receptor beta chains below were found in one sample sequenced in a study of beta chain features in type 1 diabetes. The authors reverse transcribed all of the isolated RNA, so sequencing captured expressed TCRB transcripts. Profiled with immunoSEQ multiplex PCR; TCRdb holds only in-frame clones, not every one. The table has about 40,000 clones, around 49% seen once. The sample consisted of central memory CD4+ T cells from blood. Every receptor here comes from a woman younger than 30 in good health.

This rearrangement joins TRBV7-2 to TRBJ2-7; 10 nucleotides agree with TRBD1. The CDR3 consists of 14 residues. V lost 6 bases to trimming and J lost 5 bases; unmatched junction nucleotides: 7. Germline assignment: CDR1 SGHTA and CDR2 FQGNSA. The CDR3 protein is CASRRGQGSHEQYF. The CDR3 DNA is TGTGCCAGCAGACGGGGACAGGGGTCCCACGAGCAGTACTTC.

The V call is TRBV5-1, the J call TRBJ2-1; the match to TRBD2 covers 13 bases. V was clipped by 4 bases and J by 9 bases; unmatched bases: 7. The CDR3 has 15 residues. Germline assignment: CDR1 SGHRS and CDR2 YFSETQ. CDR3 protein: CASSELAGGPGEQFF. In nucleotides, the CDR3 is TGCGCCAGCAGCGAACTAGCGGGGGGGCCGGGTGAGCAGTTCTTC.

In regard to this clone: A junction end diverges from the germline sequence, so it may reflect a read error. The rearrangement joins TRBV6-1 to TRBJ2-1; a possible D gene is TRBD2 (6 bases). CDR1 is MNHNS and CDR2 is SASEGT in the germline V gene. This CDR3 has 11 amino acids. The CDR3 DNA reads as TGTGCCAGCAGTTACGGGGGTTCCCTTATCTTC. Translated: CASSYGGSLIF.

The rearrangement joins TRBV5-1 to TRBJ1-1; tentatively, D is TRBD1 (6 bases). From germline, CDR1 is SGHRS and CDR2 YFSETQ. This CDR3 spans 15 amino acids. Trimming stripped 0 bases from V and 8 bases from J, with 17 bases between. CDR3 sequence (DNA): TGCGCCAGCAGCTTGGGAGCCAGGGGACCCATGGAAGCTTTCTTT. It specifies CASSLGARGPMEAFF.

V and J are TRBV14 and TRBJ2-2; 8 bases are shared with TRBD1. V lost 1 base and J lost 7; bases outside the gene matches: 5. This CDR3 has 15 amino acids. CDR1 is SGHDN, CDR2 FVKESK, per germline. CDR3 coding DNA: TGTGCCAGCAGCCAAGGCCCAGGGGGCATCGGGGAGCTGTTTTTT. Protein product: CASSQGPGGIGELFF.

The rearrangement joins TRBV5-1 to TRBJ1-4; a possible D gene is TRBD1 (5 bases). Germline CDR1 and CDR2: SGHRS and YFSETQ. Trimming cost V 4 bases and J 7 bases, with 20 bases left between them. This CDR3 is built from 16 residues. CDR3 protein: CASSKPEDKAAEKLFF. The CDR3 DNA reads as TGCGCCAGCAGCAAACCCGAGGACAAGGCAGCTGAAAAACTGTTTTTT.

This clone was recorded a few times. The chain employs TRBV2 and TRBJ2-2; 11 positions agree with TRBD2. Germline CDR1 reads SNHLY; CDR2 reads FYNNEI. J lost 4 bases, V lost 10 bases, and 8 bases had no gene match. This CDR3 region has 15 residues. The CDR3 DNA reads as TGTGCCACCACGGGGACTAGCGGATTCACCGGGGAGCTGTTTTTT. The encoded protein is CATTGTSGFTGELFF.

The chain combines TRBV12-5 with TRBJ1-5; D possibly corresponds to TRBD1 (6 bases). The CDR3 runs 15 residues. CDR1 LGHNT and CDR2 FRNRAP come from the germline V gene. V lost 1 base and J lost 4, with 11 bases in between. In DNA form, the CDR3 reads TGTGCTAGTGGTTTGGGGACAGTTACGAATCAGCCCCAGCATTTT. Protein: CASGLGTVTNQPQHF.

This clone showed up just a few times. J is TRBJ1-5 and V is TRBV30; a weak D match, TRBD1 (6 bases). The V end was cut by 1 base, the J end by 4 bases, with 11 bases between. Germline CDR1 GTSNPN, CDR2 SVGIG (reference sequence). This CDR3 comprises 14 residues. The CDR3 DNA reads TGTGCCTGGAGTGATGGACAGTGGAATCAGCCCCAGCATTTT. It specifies CAWSDGQWNQPQHF.

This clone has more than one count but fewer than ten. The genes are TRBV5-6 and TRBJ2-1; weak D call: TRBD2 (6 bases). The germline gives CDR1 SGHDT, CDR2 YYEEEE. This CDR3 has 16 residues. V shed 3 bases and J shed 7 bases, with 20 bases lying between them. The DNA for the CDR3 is TGTGCCAGCAGCTCCGATGGACGGAGGGAAGGTAATGAGCAGTTCTTC. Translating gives CASSSDGRREGNEQFF. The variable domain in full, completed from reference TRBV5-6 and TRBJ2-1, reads DAGVTQSPTHLIKTRGQQVTLRCSPKSGHDTVSWYQQALGQGPQFIFQYYEEEERQRGNFPDRFSGHQFPNYSSELNVNALLLGDSALYLCASSSDGRREGNEQFFGPGTRLTVL.

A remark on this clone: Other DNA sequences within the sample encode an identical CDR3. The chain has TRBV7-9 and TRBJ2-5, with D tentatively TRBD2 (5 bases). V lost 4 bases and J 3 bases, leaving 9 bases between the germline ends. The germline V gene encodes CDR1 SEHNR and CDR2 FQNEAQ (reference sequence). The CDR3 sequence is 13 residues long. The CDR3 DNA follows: TGTGCCAGCAGCTCGGGGAAAAAAGAGACCCAGTACTTC. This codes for CASSSGKKETQYF.

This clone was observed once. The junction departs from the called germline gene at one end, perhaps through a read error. The CDR3 sequence: CASSPDRNTGELFF. The CDR3, as DNA: TGTGCTAGCAGCCCAGACAGGAACACCGGGGAGCTGTTTTTT. The chain carries TRBV7-7 and TRBJ2-2, with D possibly being TRBD1 (5 bases). In germline, CDR1 is SSHAT, CDR2 FNYEAQ (reference sequence). This CDR3 is 14 amino acids long.

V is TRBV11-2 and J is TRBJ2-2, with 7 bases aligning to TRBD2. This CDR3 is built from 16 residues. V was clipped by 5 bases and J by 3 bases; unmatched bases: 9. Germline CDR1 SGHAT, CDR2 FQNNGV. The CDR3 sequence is CASSQTGTTYTGELFF. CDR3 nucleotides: TGTGCCAGCAGCCAGACTGGGACTACCTACACCGGGGAGCTGTTTTTT.

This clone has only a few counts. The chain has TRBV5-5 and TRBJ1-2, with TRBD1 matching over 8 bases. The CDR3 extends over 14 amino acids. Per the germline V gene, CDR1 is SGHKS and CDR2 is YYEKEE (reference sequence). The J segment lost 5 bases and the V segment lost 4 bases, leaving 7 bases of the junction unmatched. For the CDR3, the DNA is TGTGCCAGCAGCCCGGGGACAGGAGGGTATGGCTACACCTTC. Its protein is CASSPGTGGYGYTF.

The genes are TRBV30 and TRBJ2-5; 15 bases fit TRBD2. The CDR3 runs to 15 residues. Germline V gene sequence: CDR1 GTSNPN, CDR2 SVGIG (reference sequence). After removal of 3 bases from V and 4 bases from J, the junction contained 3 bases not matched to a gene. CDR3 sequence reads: CAWSRTSGRAETQYF. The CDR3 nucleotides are TGTGCCTGGAGCAGGACTAGCGGGAGGGCAGAGACCCAGTACTTC.

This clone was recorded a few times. The CDR3 here is CASMRAGPVGTGELFF. DNA of the CDR3: TGTGCCAGCATGCGAGCGGGGCCGGTGGGCACCGGGGAGCTGTTTTTT. V is TRBV6-6 and J is TRBJ2-2; 7 nucleotides agree with TRBD2. The CDR3 extends over 16 amino acids. Germline lookup yields CDR1 MNHNY and CDR2 SVGAGI (reference sequence). V gave up 7 bases and J gave up 4 bases; unmatched junction bases: 12.

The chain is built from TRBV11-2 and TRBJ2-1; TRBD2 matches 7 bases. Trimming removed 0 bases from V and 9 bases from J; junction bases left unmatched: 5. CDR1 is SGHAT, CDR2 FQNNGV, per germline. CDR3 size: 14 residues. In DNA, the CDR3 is TGTGCCAGCAGCTTAGAGGGGGGGTGGGGTGAGCAGTTCTTC. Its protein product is CASSLEGGWGEQFF.

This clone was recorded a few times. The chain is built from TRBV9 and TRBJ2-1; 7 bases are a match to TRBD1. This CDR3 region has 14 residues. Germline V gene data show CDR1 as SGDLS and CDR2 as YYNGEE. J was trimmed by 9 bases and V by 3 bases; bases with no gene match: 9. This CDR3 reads CASSATTGYSEQFF. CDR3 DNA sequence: TGTGCCAGCAGCGCAACGACAGGGTATAGTGAGCAGTTCTTC.

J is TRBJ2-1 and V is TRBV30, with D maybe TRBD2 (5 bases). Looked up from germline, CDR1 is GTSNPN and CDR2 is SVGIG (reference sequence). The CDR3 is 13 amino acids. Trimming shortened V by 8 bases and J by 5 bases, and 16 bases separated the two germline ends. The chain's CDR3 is CAAGRIANNEQFF. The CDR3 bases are TGTGCCGCAGGTCGGATAGCGAACAATGAGCAGTTCTTC.

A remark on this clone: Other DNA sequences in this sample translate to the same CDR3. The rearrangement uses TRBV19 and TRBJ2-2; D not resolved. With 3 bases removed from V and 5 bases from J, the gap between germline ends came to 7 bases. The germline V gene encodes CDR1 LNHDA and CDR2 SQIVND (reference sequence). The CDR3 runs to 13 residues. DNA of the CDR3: TGTGCCAGTAGTATTCTTAGAACCGGGGAGCTGTTTTTT. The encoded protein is CASSILRTGELFF. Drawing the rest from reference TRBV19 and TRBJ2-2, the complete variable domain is DGGITQSPKYLFRKEGQNVTLSCEQNLNHDAMYWYRQDPGQGLRLIYYSQIVNDFQKGDIAEGYSVSREKKESFPLTVTSAQKNPTAFYLCASSILRTGELFFGEGSRLTVL.

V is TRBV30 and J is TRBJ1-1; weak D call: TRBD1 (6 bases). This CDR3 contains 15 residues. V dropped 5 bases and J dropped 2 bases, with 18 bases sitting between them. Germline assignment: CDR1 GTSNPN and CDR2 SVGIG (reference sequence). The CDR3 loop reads CAWVLGGQANTEAFF. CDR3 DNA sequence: TGTGCCTGGGTTTTAGGGGGTCAGGCAAACACTGAAGCTTTCTTT.

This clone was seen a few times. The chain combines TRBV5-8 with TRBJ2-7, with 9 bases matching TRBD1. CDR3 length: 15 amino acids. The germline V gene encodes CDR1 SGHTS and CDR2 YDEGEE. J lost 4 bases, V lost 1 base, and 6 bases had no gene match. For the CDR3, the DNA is TGTGCCAGCAGCTTGAAGGGACAGGGTAATTACGAGCAGTACTTC. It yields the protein CASSLKGQGNYEQYF.

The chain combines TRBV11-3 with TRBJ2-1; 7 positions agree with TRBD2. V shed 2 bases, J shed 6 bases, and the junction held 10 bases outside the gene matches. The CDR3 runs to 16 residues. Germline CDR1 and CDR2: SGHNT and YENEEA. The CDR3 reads CASSLSSGTVINEQFF. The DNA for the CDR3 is TGTGCCAGCAGCTTAAGCAGCGGGACGGTAATCAATGAGCAGTTCTTC.

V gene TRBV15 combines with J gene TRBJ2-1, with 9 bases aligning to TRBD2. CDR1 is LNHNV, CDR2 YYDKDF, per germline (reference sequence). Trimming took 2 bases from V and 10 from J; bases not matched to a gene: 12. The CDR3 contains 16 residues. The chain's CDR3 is CATSRPFGGLAPEQFF. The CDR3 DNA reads TGTGCCACCAGCAGACCCTTCGGGGGACTAGCCCCCGAGCAGTTCTTC.